This T cell receptor beta chain was recorded in a study of graft-versus-host responses after intestinal transplantation (dated by TCRdb to the early 2020s). Regarding the complete study: The transplants that recipients received were multivisceral, liver-intestinal, or isolated intestinal. Graft-versus-host and host-versus-graft alloreactive T cell clones were tracked in the graft, circulation and bone marrow after intestinal transplantation using bulk TCR-beta CDR3 sequencing. Every recipient was given anti-thymocyte globulin induction, then maintenance tacrolimus and steroids for approximately 3 years. Samples from a few later patients were sequenced in-house on an Illumina MiSeq with MiXCR processing rather than by the commercial service. The cohort enrolled some 24 intestinal transplant recipients, one of whom was a retransplant, and 3 patients without pretransplant specimens were excluded. Donor T cell macrochimerism was defined as a peak of at least 4% donor T cells among recipient peripheral blood mononuclear cells. To identify alloreactive clones, pre-transplant mixed lymphocyte reaction products were sequenced and then compared with unstimulated pre-transplant donor and recipient T cells.

Via the germline V gene, CDR1 is LGHNA and CDR2 YNFKEQ. Including cysteine and phenylalanine, the CDR3 has 14 amino acids. Kept here is only the CDR3 DNA, which spans 42 bases and is read in frame from base 1. Trimmed from V: 3 bases; trimmed from J: 2 bases; junction bases lacking a gene match: 4. The paper as a whole reports these results and caveats: The conclusions were limited by the relatively low number and heterogeneity of the intestinal transplant patients. Early after transplant, peak levels of circulating GvH clones were associated with declines in HvG clones. GvH clones were found in recipient bone marrow, and some of the GvH clones appeared earlier in ileal mucosa or blood, which is consistent with an intestinal mucosal origin. High GvH to HvG T cell clonal ratios were observed in the allografts of patients with donor T cell macrochimerism.

The time point tag for this specimen amounts to: cells obtained before transplantation from donor or recipient. CD3+CD4+ and CD3+CD8+ populations were FACS-sorted from unstimulated pre-transplant donor and recipient cells taken from spleen or lymph nodes. On this clone itself: Its antigen is currently not known. Per-base qualities were not stored, and no clone one base away is much larger.

The library relied on the immunoSEQ multiplex PCR assay. For most patients, genomic DNA was isolated with the Qiagen DNeasy Blood and Tissue Kit and sent frozen to Adaptive Biotechnologies for TCR sequencing. For most patients, genomic DNA was subjected to high-throughput TCR-beta CDR3 sequencing by Adaptive Biotechnologies. Per the source publication's procedure: TCR sequencing data were retrieved from Adaptive's ImmunoSEQ software for about 17 patients, whereas a few other patients were processed with MiXCR and VDJtools. CD4 versus CD8 sorting errors were corrected by removing sequences found in both subsets at a frequency ratio below 5:1. Because the origin of CDR3 nucleotide sequences shared between donor and recipient could not be assigned, those sequences were removed. To be classed as alloreactive, a clone needed at least 2-fold expansion over unstimulated cells and a minimum CFSE-low frequency of 0.002% (template counts) or 0.001% (read counts). A clone was considered mappable if detected in the sequenced pre-transplant spleen, lymph node, or MLR CFSE-low populations of the donor or recipient. The cumulative frequency of alloreactive clones was calculated as a percentage of all sequences, weighted by copy number. As stored in TCRdb, this immuneACCESS dataset retains in-frame rearrangements with V and J assigned. A fraction of the clones does not appear; measured against another copy, unresolved V genes explain less than half of the discrepancy, and the remainder lacks a known reason. V, J and clone size reflect that table, while D and trimming were determined from the DNA. This sample lists 84,000 or so clones; around 86% were detected once. Jointly, the top ten make up roughly 8% of the sample.

The specimen comprised unstimulated CD8+ T cells sorted from spleen or lymph node cells, sampled before transplant. The chain employs TRBV4-2 and TRBJ2-7, and 7 bases in between align with TRBD2. The sequence was obtained from a human donor who was the organ donor for an intestinal transplant. The encoded CDR3 is CASSHPRGAYEQYF. DNA sequence: TGTGCCAGCAGCCATCCCCGGGGGGCCTACGAGCAGTACTTC.